This TCR beta chain came from a study of shared clonotypes between healthy human individuals. This CDR3 spans 15 amino acids. CDR1 SGHVS and CDR2 FQNEAQ come from the germline V gene. Trimming left V 6 bases short and J 0 bases short, with 14 bases between. A note on this clone: The antigen is not known.

Notes on the study in general: Enrolling few donors narrowed the genetic and exposure-history diversity that was represented.

Execution of the assay was at deep level. The assay was immunoSEQ multiplex PCR, and TCRdb's table has in-frame clones only and misses some. This sample carries under 2.5 million clones, about nine tenths of them seen once, and the ten largest clones take around 0.38%. V is TRBV7-8 and J is TRBJ1-1; a possible D gene is TRBD1 (5 bases). The TCR sequence derives from a man aged 18 to 30 in good health. Some clones in this sample may be carry-over from other donors' samples. Sequencing was performed on naive CD4+ T cells from PBMCs. Subset defined: CD45RA+ positively selected. As DNA, the CDR3 is TGTGCCAGCAGGTTGGGGGGGGTGATGAACACTGAAGCTTTCTTT. It yields the protein CASRLGGVMNTEAFF.